The present TCR beta chain was sequenced within a study of CD8+ T cells in alopecia areata. V lost 0 bases, J lost 12 bases, and 11 bases lay in between. CDR1 and CDR2 from the germline V gene are DFQATT and SNEGSKA (reference sequence). The CDR3 extends over 11 amino acids. The treatment denotes: oral pan-JAK inhibitor, 5-10 mg twice daily. As for this clone: Its specificity is not known.

Study-level findings and limits: A large proportion of expanded lesional clones were detected persisting in scalp and blood during tofacitinib. Resident alphabeta T cells of normal skin are also sequenced in scalp samples.

After isolation, RNA underwent reverse transcription to generate cDNA as the sequencing template. Profiling relied on immunoSEQ multiplex PCR, and the TCRdb table lists in-frame clones only, not all of them. This table holds some 200,000 clones, 45% to 75% found once. Specimen: CD4+ T cells sorted from blood, collected at week 4, from a patient treated with tofacitinib. The chain joins TRBV20-1 to TRBJ1-1, with D uncertain. The clonotype originates from a human donor with alopecia areata. CDR3 sequence (DNA): TGCAGTGCTAGAGATCATCCCCGGACTTTCTTT. Residues: CSARDHPRTFF.